This TCR beta chain was captured in a study of regulatory T cells in long-lasting Graves disease. This clonotype was seen a single time. Time point reported: newly diagnosed GD, antithyroid drugs for less than 3 months. The TCR library was made from RNA that had been extracted from PBMCs in TRIzol. Assembly of TCR beta libraries relied on iRepertoire HTBI primers together with Arm-PCR of CDR3 regions. TCRdb called the multiplex PCR reads again in MiXCR, with one record for every CDR3 protein. The sample holds about 220,000 distinct CDR3 sequences; 15% to 20% are singletons and the top ten take approximately 10%. This same sample was also part of a study on T cells in Graves' hyperthyroidism and ophthalmopathy. From that second work: Ophthalmopathy was identified by the model a median about six months ahead of onset.

The receptor's source is a woman in her thirties with Graves disease. The sample in question was peripheral blood mononuclear cells (PBMCs), obtained at new diagnosis, from a patient treated with antithyroid drugs.

The CDR3 DNA reads TGCGCCAGCAGCCAAGATCCATCGATGATGGGGGGTTCCTACAATGAGCAGTTCTTC. It is translated as CASSQDPSMMGGSYNEQFF. The rearrangement links TRBV4-1 to TRBJ2-1, with D possibly TRBD2 on 6 matching bases. The V end was cut by 0 bases, the J end by 1 base, with 19 bases between. The CDR3 consists of 19 residues. CDR1 and CDR2 (germline): MGHRA, YSYEKL.